The 7 T cell receptor beta chains reported below all come from one sample, sequenced in a study of T cell responses to AZD1222 COVID-19 vaccine. Using immunoSEQ multiplex PCR, the repertoire was profiled, and TCRdb retains in-frame clones only, with some absent. The sample has 97,000 or so clones; roughly 86% are singletons. Sequencing used peripheral blood, obtained on day 0 of AZD1222 vaccination. The source is an adult in good health.

V is TRBV5-1 and J is TRBJ1-5; D unresolved. V lost 1 base and J lost 9, with 8 bases in between. The CDR3 has 12 residues. Germline lookup yields CDR1 SGHRS and CDR2 YFSETQ. The CDR3 sequence is CASSLMEGPQHF. The CDR3 DNA reads as TGCGCCAGCAGCTTGATGGAGGGGCCCCAGCATTTT. Using reference TRBV5-1 and TRBJ1-5 for the parts outside the CDR3, the full variable domain is KAGVTQTPRYLIKTRGQQVTLSCSPISGHRSVSWYQQTPGQGLQFLFEYFSETQRNKGNFPGRFSGRQFSNSRSEMNVSTLELGDSALYLCASSLMEGPQHFGDGTRLSIL.

The chain carries TRBV27 and TRBJ2-7; D might be TRBD1 (6 bases). The CDR3 loop spans 15 amino acids. Per the germline V gene, CDR1 is MNHEY and CDR2 is SMNVEV (reference sequence). Trimming stripped 6 bases from V and 2 bases from J, with 17 bases between. The CDR3 DNA is TGTGCCAGCAGAGCCCCCTGGGACACCCCCTACGAGCAGTACTTC. Translated: CASRAPWDTPYEQYF.

Of note for this clone: Its ends do not fully match the called genes, so a read error is possible. This rearrangement joins TRBV3-1 (or the pseudogene TRBV3-2) to TRBJ2-6, with TRBD1 matching 7 bases. Germline V gene lookup returns CDR1 LGHDT and CDR2 YNNKEL (reference sequence). The CDR3 sequence is 14 residues long. The CDR3 DNA follows: TGTGCCAGCAGCCAAACTCAGGGGGACAACGTCCTGACTTTC. As protein: CASSQTQGDNVLTF.

The chain carries TRBV7-2 and TRBJ1-6; TRBD1 might be the D (6 bases). Germline values: CDR1 SGHTA, CDR2 FQGNSA. The CDR3 runs 14 residues. V dropped 5 bases and J dropped 7 bases, with 12 bases sitting between them. CDR3 DNA sequence: TGTGCCAGCAGCCCCAGGGGCACAAATTCACCCCTCCACTTT. Translating gives CASSPRGTNSPLHF.

The rearrangement joins TRBV15 to TRBJ2-7; 8 nucleotides match TRBD1. V dropped 4 bases and J dropped 4; count of bases not matched to a gene: 12. The CDR3 is 16 amino acids. Germline V gene data show CDR1 as LNHNV and CDR2 as YYDKDF (reference sequence). CDR3 amino acids: CATSILQTGESYEQYF. The CDR3 DNA sequence: TGTGCCACCAGCATCCTCCAGACAGGGGAGAGTTACGAGCAGTACTTC.

The CDR3 nucleotides are TGTGCCAGCAGCCAGGGACAGGGGAGCGAGCAGTACTTC. This encodes CASSQGQGSEQYF. The gene calls are TRBV11-3 and TRBJ2-7; TRBD1 matches at 10 bases. The CDR3 runs to 13 residues. The V gene's germline CDR1 is SGHNT and CDR2 YENEEA. J was trimmed by 6 bases and V by 5 bases; bases with no gene match: 4.

This chain uses TRBV19 with TRBJ1-5, with 7 bases fitting TRBD1. Germline CDR1 and CDR2: LNHDA and SQIVND (reference sequence). The CDR3 covers 16 residues. V shed 3 bases and J 2 bases; nucleotides not matched to a gene: 7. For the CDR3, the DNA is TGTGCCAGTAGTATTCCGGCAGGGGGGGGCAATCAGCCCCAGCATTTT. Translation gives CASSIPAGGGNQPQHF.